This record covers a single T cell receptor (beta chain). This clone's antigen is unknown. No quality values exist for individual bases; no much larger clone is one base distant. The entry originates in a study of T cell responses to AZD1222 COVID-19 vaccine (dated by TCRdb to about 2021). Study-wide context: Because spike-specific TCR depth and breadth did not differ between the two schedules, AZD1222 recipients who got a second dose at roughly 4 weeks were pooled with those who got a second dose at roughly 12 weeks. A total of under 250 trial participants underwent TCR sequencing, of whom roughly 210 had received two doses of AZD1222 and approximately 25 had received two doses of the MenACWY control vaccine. Trial participants were enrolled by age into subgroups of 18-55, 56-69 and 70-plus years, and roughly 150, 30 and 60 TCR-sequenced participants, respectively, were included in these subgroups.

The CDR3 regions of human TCRbeta chains were analyzed by immunosequencing. For the original study's pipeline: Repertoire TCRs were checked for matches against a reference library of SARS-CoV-2-specific TCRs that had been generated using the MIRA antigen-specificity platform. Breadth was defined as the fraction of unique TCRs that were SARS-CoV-2-associated. Depth was defined as the fraction of total T cells that were SARS-CoV-2-associated. Using the MIRA data, each spike-specific TCR was assigned both to the spike region to which the TCR was reactive and to a CD4 or CD8 class. Log10-transformed breadth and depth values were compared by one-way ANOVA with Sidak's multiple comparisons tests. TCRdb limited this immuneACCESS table to in-frame rearrangements with V and J called. A share of clones is missing; checked studies link under half to unresolved V genes, and the rest is unexplained. V and J calls and clone size are given by that table; D and trimming were obtained from the DNA. In all, the sample holds approximately 110,000 clones, and around 88% of those were seen once. About 5% of the sample comes from the top ten.

The time point label corresponds to: baseline before first vaccination. Samples from vaccinated people were obtained from the UK trials COV001 and COV002, which included a single-blind randomized controlled phase 2/3 trial of AZD1222 (ChAdOx1 nCoV-19) in healthy adults. Trial participant PBMC samples were collected at day 0 and day 28 after the second dose for TCRbeta chain sequencing. According to the germline V gene (reference sequence), CDR1 reads LGHDT and CDR2 reads YNNKEL. From cysteine to phenylalanine, the CDR3 is 15 amino acids long. Only the CDR3 DNA stays, 45 bases, in frame from base 1. V is cut back by 6 bases and J by 2 bases, with 6 bases in the junction unmatched. The paper's findings and limits, for the study overall: No day 14 peak-response samples were available, so repertoires were characterized only after the peak T cell response. In the small 56-69-year group, the increase in depth fell short of significance, most likely because of low power. Reportedly, close to half of the unique spike-specific TCRs recognized epitopes lying outside the regions that are mutated in the B.1.351 and B.1.1.7 variants. Most participants were white British and females outnumbered males, and the authors suggested that clonal diversity may have been underestimated. Conclusions about previously exposed vaccinees are limited, since just a handful of AZD1222 recipients were seropositive for SARS-CoV-2 at baseline. After two AZD1222 doses, both the breadth and the depth of spike-specific TCRs were significantly higher than at day 0 and than in MenACWY recipients. Vaccine-associated CD4 TCRs spanned the whole spike protein, with dominant responses in regions 160-218 and 743-854.

The sequencing here drew on peripheral blood, taken on day 0 of AZD1222 vaccination. The clonotype originates from an adult in good health. In this chain, TRBV3-1 (or the pseudogene TRBV3-2) is recombined with TRBJ2-2, with 7 bases matching TRBD2. CDR3 region: CASRSGTTNTGELFF. The bases are TGTGCCAGCAGATCCGGGACTACCAACACCGGGGAGCTGTTTTTT.